Below, 30 T cell receptor beta chains from the same sample are listed, as sequenced in a study of blood T cell repertoires in COVID-19. Sequencing was performed with immunoSEQ multiplex PCR; in TCRdb, only in-frame clones are kept and a portion is missing. Altogether some 150,000 clones are present, 75% to 85% being singletons, with the ten largest covering around 0.62%. Sequencing used peripheral blood. These receptors all come from a man between 60 and 75 years old with acute or convalescent COVID-19.

The chain is built from TRBV10-2 and TRBJ2-3; TRBD2 matches 14 bases. The V gene end was trimmed by 6 bases and the J gene end by 6 bases; junction bases not matched to a gene: 8. This CDR3 is built from 16 residues. Per the germline V gene, CDR1 is WSHSY and CDR2 is SAAADI. The CDR3, as DNA: TGCGCCAGCAGCACCGGGACTAGCGGGAGCGTGGATACGCAGTATTTT. It yields the protein CASSTGTSGSVDTQYF.

This clone was recorded a few times. The rearrangement links TRBV21-1 to TRBJ1-2. TRBV21-1 is labeled a pseudogene. CDR3 size: 16 residues. The CDR3 region is CASSLRAGRIFYGYTF. The CDR3 DNA sequence: TGTGCCAGCAGCCTTAGGGCCGGGAGAATCTTTTATGGCTACACCTTC.

This chain uses TRBV5-1 with TRBJ2-5, with D perhaps matching TRBD2 (7 bases). Germline-derived CDR1 and CDR2 are SGHRS and YFSETQ. Trimming pared 5 bases from V and 1 base from J, leaving 18 bases between. The CDR3 consists of 16 residues. This CDR3 is CASSGGGTGSQETQYF. The CDR3 coding sequence is TGCGCCAGCAGTGGGGGGGGTACAGGGTCCCAAGAGACCCAGTACTTC.

This clone was detected only once. The chain carries TRBV7-9 and TRBJ2-3; 9 nucleotides line up with TRBD1. With V trimmed by 7 bases and J by 9 bases, 5 bases remained unmatched. In germline, CDR1 is SEHNR, CDR2 FQNEAQ (reference sequence). The length of the CDR3 is 12 residues. CDR3 amino acids: CASTLGQGTQYF. The CDR3 DNA follows: TGTGCCAGCACCTTGGGACAGGGAACGCAGTATTTT.

This chain joins TRBV6-5 and TRBJ1-2, with D perhaps matching TRBD1 (5 bases). Germline loops: CDR1 MNHEY, CDR2 SVGAGI. The CDR3 loop spans 15 amino acids. The ends were cut back, 7 bases at V and 3 bases at J, with 18 bases in the middle. Here the CDR3 reads CASTPPAGRYYGYTF. CDR3 nucleotide sequence: TGTGCCAGCACCCCCCCGGCAGGGAGGTACTATGGCTACACCTTC.

The V and J genes are TRBV24-1 and TRBJ2-1; 9 bases agree with TRBD2. Germline CDR1 is KGHDR and CDR2 is SFDVKD. V trimming: 9 bases; J trimming: 7 bases; junction bases outside the gene matches: 12. This CDR3 region has 15 residues. CDR3 amino acids: CATSRGGTSKNEQFF. The CDR3 bases are TGTGCCACCTCTCGGGGCGGGACTAGCAAAAATGAGCAGTTCTTC.

V gene TRBV6-5 combines with J gene TRBJ1-2; D ambiguous. The CDR3 is 10 amino acids. Trimming cost V 11 bases and J 4 bases, with 8 bases left between them. Per germline, CDR1 MNHEY and CDR2 SVGAGI. Here the CDR3 reads CARGPYGYTF. In DNA, the CDR3 is TGTGCCCGCGGGCCCTATGGCTACACCTTC.

V and J are TRBV7-2 and TRBJ2-1; 9 bases line up with TRBD2. With 3 bases clipped from V and 10 bases from J, the junction kept 10 bases outside the gene matches. CDR3 length equals 15 residues. Germline V gene data show CDR1 as SGHTA and CDR2 as FQGNSA. CDR3: CASSFQSGGNGEQFF. The CDR3, as DNA: TGTGCCAGCAGCTTCCAGAGCGGGGGGAATGGAGAGCAGTTCTTC.

The chain employs TRBV19 and TRBJ1-2; D possibly corresponds to TRBD1 (5 bases). The germline CDR1 and CDR2 sequences are LNHDA and SQIVND (reference sequence). V was shortened by 3 bases and J by 3 bases, with 8 bases between the two germline ends. The length of the CDR3 is 13 residues. This chain's CDR3 is CASSISGYYGYTF. The CDR3 DNA is TGTGCCAGTAGTATCTCAGGGTACTATGGCTACACCTTC.

The genes are TRBV12-3 or TRBV12-4 and TRBJ1-2; no clear D. Deletions cut 2 bases from V and 5 bases from J, with 9 bases between. The CDR3 sequence is 13 residues long. DNA for the CDR3: TGTGCCAGCAGTTTACCGGGAGGTTATGGCTACACCTTC. This translates into CASSLPGGYGYTF.

V is TRBV6-5 and J is TRBJ2-6; D remains unclear. There are 13 residues in the CDR3. Germline CDR1 and CDR2: MNHEY and SVGAGI. CDR3 sequence: CAARPSGANVLTF. Written as DNA, the CDR3 is TGTGCAGCCAGGCCCTCTGGGGCCAACGTCCTGACTTTC.

V usage is TRBV18 and J usage is TRBJ2-5; possible D gene TRBD1, 6 bases. Germline-derived CDR1 and CDR2 are KGHSH and LQKENI. V gave up 6 bases and J gave up 5 bases, with 16 bases separating them. CDR3 length: 14 amino acids. The chain's CDR3 is CASSTSRQVETQYF. CDR3 coding DNA: TGTGCCAGCTCCACGTCGCGACAGGTCGAGACCCAGTACTTC.

The genes are TRBV5-1 and TRBJ2-3; 9 bases fit TRBD1. Looked up from germline, CDR1 is SGHRS and CDR2 is YFSETQ. Trimming took 2 bases from V and 5 from J; bases not matched to a gene: 3. This CDR3 region has 14 residues. The CDR3 bases are TGCGCCAGCAGCTTTGCGGGACAGGGAGATACGCAGTATTTT. Translating gives CASSFAGQGDTQYF.

This sequence joins TRBV3-1 (or the pseudogene TRBV3-2) and TRBJ1-5, with 7 bases that match TRBD1. This CDR3 region has 16 residues. Looked up from germline, CDR1 is LGHDT and CDR2 is YNNKEL (reference sequence). V was pared by 4 bases and J by 0 bases, with 6 bases of the junction left unmatched. DNA for the CDR3: TGTGCCAGCAGCCCAGGACAGGCCAATAGCAATCAGCCCCAGCATTTT. Its protein product is CASSPGQANSNQPQHF.

The rearrangement uses TRBV5-1 and TRBJ2-1, with TRBD2 matching 8 bases. Trimming removed 4 bases from V and 0 bases from J; junction bases left unmatched: 15. The CDR3 is made up of 19 amino acids. Per germline, CDR1 SGHRS and CDR2 YFSETQ. In DNA form, the CDR3 reads TGCGCCAGCAGCCCCCGAGTAATATCGGGACTAGGCTCCTACAATGAGCAGTTCTTC. Translation: CASSPRVISGLGSYNEQFF.

This clone was seen more than once but under ten times. The gene calls are TRBV5-1 and TRBJ1-2; 10 bases agree with TRBD1. The J segment lost 6 bases and the V segment lost 4 bases, leaving 9 bases of the junction unmatched. The CDR3 is 15 amino acids. CDR1 is SGHRS, CDR2 YFSETQ, per germline. As DNA, the CDR3 is TGCGCCAGCAGCCTCCGGACAGGGGGGCCGGATGGCTACACCTTC. Translated: CASSLRTGGPDGYTF. Based on the CDR3 plus reference TRBV5-1 and TRBJ1-2, the full variable domain is KAGVTQTPRYLIKTRGQQVTLSCSPISGHRSVSWYQQTPGQGLQFLFEYFSETQRNKGNFPGRFSGRQFSNSRSEMNVSTLELGDSALYLCASSLRTGGPDGYTFGSGTRLTVV.

This clone was seen more than once but under ten times. V gene TRBV18 combines with J gene TRBJ2-7; TRBD1 is a possible D gene (6 bases). Trimming stripped 6 bases from V and 3 bases from J, with 15 bases between. The CDR3 runs to 14 residues. Per the germline V gene, CDR1 is KGHSH and CDR2 is LQKENI. CDR3 nucleotide sequence: TGTGCCAGCTCGCCTTATGGACAGAGCTACGAGCAGTACTTC. This translates into CASSPYGQSYEQYF.

The chain combines TRBV7-8 with TRBJ2-1, with 8 bases lining up with TRBD2. With V trimmed by 5 bases and J by 0 bases, 6 bases remained unmatched. The V gene's germline CDR1 is SGHVS and CDR2 FQNEAQ. This CDR3 spans 16 amino acids. CDR3 sequence reads: CASSPSGSSSYNEQFF. As DNA, the CDR3 is TGTGCCAGCAGCCCTAGCGGGTCTAGCTCCTACAATGAGCAGTTCTTC.

The V and J genes are TRBV3-1 (or the pseudogene TRBV3-2) and TRBJ2-3; 9 positions match TRBD2. CDR1 is LGHDT, CDR2 YNNKEL, per germline (reference sequence). With 0 bases clipped from V and 5 bases from J, the junction kept 3 bases outside the gene matches. The CDR3 length is 15 residues. The CDR3 region is CASSQDPLAGDTQYF. CDR3 nucleotides: TGTGCCAGCAGCCAAGATCCACTAGCGGGAGATACGCAGTATTTT.

The rearrangement uses TRBV11-3 and TRBJ2-1, with D possibly TRBD2 on 6 matching bases. V was cut by 8 bases and J by 1 base, with 12 bases left in between. The CDR3 has 14 amino acids. Per germline, CDR1 SGHNT and CDR2 YENEEA. CDR3 residues: CASGRGRSYNEQFF. The CDR3 region has the DNA TGTGCCAGCGGTCGGGGGAGGTCCTACAATGAGCAGTTCTTC.

V gene TRBV29-1 combines with J gene TRBJ2-7, with 9 bases lining up with TRBD1. V dropped 1 base and J dropped 4; count of bases not matched to a gene: 8. CDR3 length equals 15 residues. Germline V gene data show CDR1 as SQVTM and CDR2 as ANQGSEA. The CDR3 loop reads CSVEGLSGQGYEQYF. As DNA, the CDR3 is TGCAGCGTTGAAGGCCTGTCCGGACAGGGGTACGAGCAGTACTTC.

This clone has just one count. CDR3 region: CASSPDSFLYNEQFF. The CDR3 DNA is TGTGCCAGCAGCCCTGACAGTTTTTTGTACAATGAGCAGTTCTTC. This rearrangement joins TRBV7-3 to TRBJ2-1; tentatively, D is TRBD1 (5 bases). Germline V gene data show CDR1 as SGHTA and CDR2 as FQGTGA. The CDR3 spans 15 residues. The V gene lost 5 bases and the J gene lost 4 bases, with 15 bases spanning the gap.

This clone was seen a handful of times. The chain combines TRBV4-1 with TRBJ1-1; no definite D call. Germline V gives CDR1 MGHRA, CDR2 YSYEKL. Deletions cut 4 bases from V and 3 bases from J, with 18 bases between. CDR3 length: 16 amino acids. CDR3 in DNA: TGCGCCAGCAGCCGGTCAACTCGACCAGAGGACACTGAAGCTTTCTTT. Its protein product is CASSRSTRPEDTEAFF.

V and J are TRBV21-1 and TRBJ1-1; the table's D call, TRBD1, has no DNA check behind it. TRBV21-1 is given as a pseudogene. The CDR3 sequence is 15 residues long. This CDR3 reads CASSGKPKDRGEAFF. CDR3 bases: TGTGCCAGCAGCGGAAAACCGAAGGACAGGGGTGAAGCTTTCTTT.

This clone was observed a few times. The CDR3 coding sequence is TGTGCCAGCAGTCCAAGGACAGGGGGCATGAACACTGAAGCTTTCTTT. This encodes CASSPRTGGMNTEAFF. V usage is TRBV5-4 and J usage is TRBJ1-1; 11 bases match TRBD1. Germline CDR1 SGHNT, CDR2 YYREEE (reference sequence). V lost 5 bases, J lost 0 bases, and 6 bases stayed unmatched. The CDR3 is 16 amino acids.

CDR3 amino acids: CASSPGGGRGLSGNTIYF. CDR3 DNA: TGTGCCAGCAGCCCCGGGGGTGGCAGGGGGCTTTCTGGAAACACCATATATTTT. The chain employs TRBV9 and TRBJ1-3, with 8 bases that match TRBD1. After removal of 4 bases from V and 1 base from J, the junction contained 13 bases not matched to a gene. Germline CDR1 and CDR2: SGDLS and YYNGEE. CDR3 size: 18 residues.

The chain joins TRBV30 to TRBJ1-2, with D possibly being TRBD1 (6 bases). The ends were cut back, 2 bases at V and 4 bases at J, with 11 bases in the middle. Germline assignment: CDR1 GTSNPN and CDR2 SVGIG (reference sequence). The CDR3 is 13 amino acids. CDR3: CAWSSGDPYGYTF. The CDR3 region has the DNA TGTGCCTGGAGTTCAGGGGATCCCTATGGCTACACCTTC.

The chain joins TRBV18 to TRBJ2-3; 13 nucleotides agree with TRBD2. From germline, CDR1 is KGHSH and CDR2 LQKENI. After removal of 3 bases from V and 1 base from J, the junction contained 7 bases not matched to a gene. The CDR3 length is 18 residues. In DNA, the CDR3 is TGTGCCAGCTCACCCCGGACTAGCGGGAGTGTGGGCACAGATACGCAGTATTTT. Its protein is CASSPRTSGSVGTDTQYF.

The chain has TRBV18 and TRBJ2-5, with 9 bases lining up with TRBD1. CDR1 and CDR2 from the germline V gene are KGHSH and LQKENI. Losses at the gene ends were 4 bases for V and 5 bases for J; bases not matched to a gene: 5. This CDR3 has 14 amino acids. The CDR3, as DNA: TGTGCCAGCTCACAAGGGACAGGGAGGGAGACCCAGTACTTC. Its translation: CASSQGTGRETQYF. The whole variable domain, filled in from reference TRBV18 and TRBJ2-5, reads NAGVMQNPRHLVRRRGQEARLRCSPMKGHSHVYWYRQLPEEGLKFMVYLQKENIIDESGMPKERFSAEFPKEGPSILRIQQVVRGDSAAYFCASSQGTGRETQYFGPGTRLLVL.

The gene calls are TRBV28 and TRBJ1-4; the D gene is possibly TRBD1 (5 bases). The V gene lost 3 bases and the J gene lost 10 bases, with 18 bases spanning the gap. The CDR3 length is 15 residues. CDR1 and CDR2 (germline): MDHEN, SYDVKM. The CDR3 reads CASSLYSGLSGKLFF. The DNA for the CDR3 is TGTGCCAGCAGTTTGTACTCGGGACTTTCAGGAAAACTGTTTTTT.